These T cell receptor beta chains were read from a single sample in a study of CD8 T cells in Susac syndrome. One entry per CDR3 protein results from TCRdb running MiXCR on the immunoSEQ multiplex PCR reads. The sample holds about 430,000 distinct CDR3 sequences, about 85% seen once. What was sequenced was CD8+ T cells from PBMCs. Every receptor here comes from a human donor with multiple sclerosis. Each CDR3 is given with its conserved first and last residue. A D gene is named only where the DNA matches it firmly. Expanded clones are given a class, and other clones once, few, many or no size at all.

D gene	CDR3 length	V gene	clone size	J gene	CDR3 DNA	CDR3 protein
TRBD1	13	TRBV10-3	.	TRBJ1-1	TGTGCCATCATGGGACAGGGGGACACTGAAGCTTTCTTT	CAIMGQGDTEAFF
TRBD1	14	TRBV13	.	TRBJ2-7	TGTGCCAGCAGCCCCGGACAGGGAACCTACGAGCAGTACTTC	CASSPGQGTYEQYF
.	16	TRBV29-1	.	TRBJ1-2	TGCAGCGTTGAATTAGGGGCTCTTGGGACTTCATATGGCTACACCTTC	CSVELGALGTSYGYTF
.	16	TRBV19	.	TRBJ1-5	TGTGCCAGTAGTATGGGGAGGGAAGAGAGCAGTCAGCCCCAGCATTTT	CASSMGREESSQPQHF
.	14	TRBV6-2/TRBV6-3	.	TRBJ2-7	TGTGCCAGCAGTCTAAAGACCTACAGCGTAGAGCAGTACTTC	CASSLKTYSVEQYF
TRBD1	16	TRBV5-6	.	TRBJ1-2	TGTGCCAGCAGCGGGGGACAGGGGGCACCGGTCTATGGCTACACCTTC	CASSGGQGAPVYGYTF
.	15	TRBV6-1	once	TRBJ1-4	TGTGCCAGCATTCTCGGGGGCTCGACTAATGAAAAACTGTTTTTT	CASILGGSTNEKLFF
TRBD1	15	TRBV5-1	.	TRBJ2-7	TGCGCCAGCAGCCTAGAACCCGGGACAGGGATCGAGCAGTACTTC	CASSLEPGTGIEQYF
.	16	TRBV6-1	.	TRBJ2-2	TGTGCCAGCAGTCCAATCCCAGGTGTTCAGGCCGGGGAGCTGTTTTTT	CASSPIPGVQAGELFF
.	13	TRBV7-9	.	TRBJ1-2	TGTGCCAGTAGCATAGAACAGAATTGGGGCTACACCTTC	CASSIEQNWGYTF
.	13	TRBV12-3/TRBV12-4	.	TRBJ1-2	TGTGCCAGCGGTTCGACATTGGTCTATGGCTACACCTTC	CASGSTLVYGYTF
.	14	TRBV12-3/TRBV12-4	.	TRBJ1-5	TGTGCCAGCAGTAACGGTTCATACTATCAGCCCCAGCATTTT	CASSNGSYYQPQHF
TRBD1	14	TRBV28	.	TRBJ1-5	TGTGCCAGCAGTTTTATACAGGGGGATCAGCCCCAGCATTTT	CASSFIQGDQPQHF
.	14	TRBV7-6	.	TRBJ2-4	TGTGCCAGCAGCCCCGCTGGGCAGGAAAACATTCAGTACTTC	CASSPAGQENIQYF
.	11	TRBV29-1	few	TRBJ2-7	TGCAGCGTTGTTATCTCATACGAGCAGTACTTC	CSVVISYEQYF
TRBD2	14	TRBV7-8	.	TRBJ2-2	TGTGCCTCAGGCGGCGGGGGGGAAACCGGGGTTCTGTTTTTT	CASGGGGETGVLFF
.	11	TRBV19	once	TRBJ1-1	TGTGCCAGTATTGCCGGACTCGAAGCTTTCTTT	CASIAGLEAFF
TRBD2	15	TRBV6-1	few	TRBJ2-3	TGTGCCAGCAGTAGCCCGGGACTAGCAGAGGATACGCAGTATTTT	CASSSPGLAEDTQYF
TRBD1	16	TRBV11-2	.	TRBJ1-6	TGTGCCAGCAGCAGAACCGGGACAGGGTTGGATTCACCCCTCCACTTT	CASSRTGTGLDSPLHF
.	13	TRBV29-1	.	TRBJ2-7	TGCAGCGTTGAAGAAGCCTCGATCGGTACGCAGTACTTC	CSVEEASIGTQYF
.	12	TRBV27	once	TRBJ2-3	TGTGCCAGCAGTTACCCGGGACTTTCGCAGTATTTT	CASSYPGLSQYF
.	19	TRBV6-5	.	TRBJ1-2	TGTGCCAGCAGTTACTCGAGGATACTCGGGGGTCCTATCCCCTATGGCTACACCTTC	CASSYSRILGGPIPYGYTF
.	16	TRBV12-5	.	TRBJ2-1	TGTGCTAGTGGTTTGACAGGGTCAAGCTCCTACAATGAGCAGTTCTTC	CASGLTGSSSYNEQFF
.	14	TRBV27	.	TRBJ2-1	TGTGCCAGCGCCCCGGGACGGAGCTACAATGAGCAGTTCTTC	CASAPGRSYNEQFF
.	14	TRBV21-1	few	TRBJ2-5	TGTGCCAGCAGCAAAGATTGGTATCAAGAGACCCAGTACTTC	CASSKDWYQETQYF
TRBD1	18	TRBV14	.	TRBJ1-6	TGTGCCAGCAGCCAGGACCGGGGGACAGGGGTTGAAAATTCACCCCTCCACTTT	CASSQDRGTGVENSPLHF
TRBD1	15	TRBV6-4	.	TRBJ2-1	TGTGCCAGCAGTGACGGGCCAGGGGGCTACAATGAGCAGTTCTTC	CASSDGPGGYNEQFF